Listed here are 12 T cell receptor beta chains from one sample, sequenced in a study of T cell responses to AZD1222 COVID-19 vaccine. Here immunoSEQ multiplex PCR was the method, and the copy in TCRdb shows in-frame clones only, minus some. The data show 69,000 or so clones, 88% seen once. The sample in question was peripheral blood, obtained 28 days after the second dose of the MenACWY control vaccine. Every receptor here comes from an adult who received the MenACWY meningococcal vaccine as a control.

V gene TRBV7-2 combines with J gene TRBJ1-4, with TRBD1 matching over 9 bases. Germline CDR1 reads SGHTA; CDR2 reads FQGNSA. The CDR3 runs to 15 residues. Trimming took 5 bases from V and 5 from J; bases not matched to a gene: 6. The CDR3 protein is CASSAWTGENEKLFF. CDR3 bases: TGTGCCAGCAGCGCCTGGACAGGGGAGAATGAAAAACTGTTTTTT.

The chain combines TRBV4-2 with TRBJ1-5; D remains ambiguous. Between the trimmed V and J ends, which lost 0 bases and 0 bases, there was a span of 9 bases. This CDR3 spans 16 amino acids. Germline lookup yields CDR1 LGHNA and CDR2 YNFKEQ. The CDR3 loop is CASSQDPVYSNQPQHF. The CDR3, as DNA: TGTGCCAGCAGCCAAGATCCAGTATATAGCAATCAGCCCCAGCATTTT.

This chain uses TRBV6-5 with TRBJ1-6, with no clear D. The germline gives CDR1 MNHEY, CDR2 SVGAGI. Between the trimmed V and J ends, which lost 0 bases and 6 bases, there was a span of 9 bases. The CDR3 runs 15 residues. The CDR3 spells CASSYSAALNSPLHF. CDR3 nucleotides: TGTGCCAGCAGTTACTCAGCGGCCCTTAATTCACCCCTCCACTTT.

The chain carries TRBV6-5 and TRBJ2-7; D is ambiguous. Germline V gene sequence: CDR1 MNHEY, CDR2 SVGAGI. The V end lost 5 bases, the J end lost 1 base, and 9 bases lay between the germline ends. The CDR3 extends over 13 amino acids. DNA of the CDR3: TGTGCCAGCAGTATTCAGGATTCCTACGAGCAGTACTTC. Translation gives CASSIQDSYEQYF.

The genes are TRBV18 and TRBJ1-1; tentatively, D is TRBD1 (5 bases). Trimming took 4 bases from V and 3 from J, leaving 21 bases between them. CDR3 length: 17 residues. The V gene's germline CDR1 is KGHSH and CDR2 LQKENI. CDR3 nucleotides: TGTGCCAGCTCACGGCAGGGAGTAGGGAATCGGCACACTGAAGCTTTCTTT. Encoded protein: CASSRQGVGNRHTEAFF.

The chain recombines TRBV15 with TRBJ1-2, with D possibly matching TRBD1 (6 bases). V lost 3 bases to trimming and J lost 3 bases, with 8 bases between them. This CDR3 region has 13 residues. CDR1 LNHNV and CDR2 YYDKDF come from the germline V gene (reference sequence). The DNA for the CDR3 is TGTGCCACCAGCAGGGGGACACACTATGGCTACACCTTC. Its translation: CATSRGTHYGYTF.

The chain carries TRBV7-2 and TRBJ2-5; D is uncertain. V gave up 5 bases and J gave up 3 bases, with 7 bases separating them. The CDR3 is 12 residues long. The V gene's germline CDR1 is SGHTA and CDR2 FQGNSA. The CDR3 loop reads CASSLWEETQYF. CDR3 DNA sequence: TGTGCCAGCAGCCTTTGGGAAGAGACCCAGTACTTC.

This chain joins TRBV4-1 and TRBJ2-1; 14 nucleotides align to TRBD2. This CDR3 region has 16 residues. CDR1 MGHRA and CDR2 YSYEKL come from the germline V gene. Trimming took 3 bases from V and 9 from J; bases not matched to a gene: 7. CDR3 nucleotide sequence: TGCGCCAGCAGCCACGGGACTAGCGGGAGCCTAGGTGAGCAGTTCTTC. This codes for CASSHGTSGSLGEQFF.

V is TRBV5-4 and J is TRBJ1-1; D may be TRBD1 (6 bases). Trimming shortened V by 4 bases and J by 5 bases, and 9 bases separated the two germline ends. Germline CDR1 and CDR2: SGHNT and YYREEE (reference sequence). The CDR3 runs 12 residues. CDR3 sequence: CASSGRGTEAFF. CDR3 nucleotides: TGTGCCAGCAGCGGCAGGGGTACTGAAGCTTTCTTT.

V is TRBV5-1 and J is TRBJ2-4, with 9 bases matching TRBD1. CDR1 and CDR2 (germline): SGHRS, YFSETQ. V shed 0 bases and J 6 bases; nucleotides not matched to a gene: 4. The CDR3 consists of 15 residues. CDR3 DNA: TGCGCCAGCAGCTTGGCTACGGGACAGGGAAACATTCAGTACTTC. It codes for CASSLATGQGNIQYF.

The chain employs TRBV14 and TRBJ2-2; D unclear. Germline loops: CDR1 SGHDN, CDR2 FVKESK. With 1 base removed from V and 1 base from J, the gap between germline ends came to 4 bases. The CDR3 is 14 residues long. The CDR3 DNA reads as TGTGCCAGCAGCCAAGCTGGGAACACCGGGGAGCTGTTTTTT. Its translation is CASSQAGNTGELFF.

This CDR3 reads CASSPGQGLSYEQYF. DNA of the CDR3: TGTGCCAGCAGCCCCGGACAGGGGCTCTCCTACGAGCAGTACTTC. The chain employs TRBV7-9 and TRBJ2-7; 9 nucleotides agree with TRBD1. J was trimmed by 0 bases and V by 5 bases; bases with no gene match: 5. CDR1 is SEHNR and CDR2 is FQNEAQ in the germline V gene (reference sequence). This CDR3 has 15 residues.